This T cell receptor (beta chain) was recovered during a study of CD8+ T cells in alopecia areata. Study-level points and caveats: Tofacitinib significantly brought down scalp clonality and expanded CD8+ clones among top 100. Clonality exceeded that of normal scalp in lesional scalp, most notably in alopecia totalis/universalis.

Deletions cut 7 bases from V and 2 bases from J, with 1 base between. The CDR3 covers 9 residues. Germline V gives CDR1 SQVTM, CDR2 ANQGSEA. Extraction and reverse transcription of RNA yielded cDNA as the sequencing template. Profiling relied on immunoSEQ multiplex PCR, and the TCRdb table lists in-frame clones only, not all of them. The data show tens of thousands of clones, approximately 30% seen once. The treatment is: oral pan-JAK inhibitor, 5-10 mg twice daily. Obtained from alopecia areata patients were lesional scalp punch biopsies along with peripheral blood. A few counts support this clone. No antigen is known for it.

This TCR came from a human donor with alopecia areata. J is TRBJ2-3 and V is TRBV29-1; no firm D call. The sample was CD8+ T cells sorted from blood, taken at week 4, from a patient treated with tofacitinib. The CDR3, as DNA: TGCAGCGACACAGATACGCAGTATTTT. This encodes CSDTDTQYF.